The TCR beta chain described here comes from a study of read filtering for tumor transcriptome and immune sequencing. The CDR3 has 15 residues. CDR1 and CDR2 (germline): SGDLS, YYNGEE. The J segment lost 4 bases and the V segment lost 4 bases, leaving 5 bases of the junction unmatched. Molecular barcoded adaptors covering alpha/delta and beta/gamma chains were used on 400 to 450 ng RNA. TCRdb processed the reads anew with MiXCR; each CDR3 protein has one entry. The data show about 58,000 distinct CDR3 sequences, more than 9% seen once. This clonotype was observed many times. The material sequenced was a population of CD138-negative cells sorted from bone marrow. The TCR originated in a donor aged 40 or older with multiple myeloma. V and J are TRBV9 and TRBJ1-4, with TRBD1 identical over 9 bases. CDR3 sequence reads: CASSLSGQGNEKLFF. In nucleotides, the CDR3 is TGTGCCAGCAGCCTATCGGGACAGGGTAATGAAAAACTGTTTTTT. Together with reference TRBV9 and TRBJ1-4, the CDR3 gives the full variable domain: DSGVTQTPKHLITATGQRVTLRCSPRSGDLSVYWYQQSLDQGLQFLIQYYNGEERAKGNILERFSAQQFPDLHSELNLSSLELGDSALYFCASSLSGQGNEKLFFGSGTQLSVL.